A selection of T cell receptor beta chains follows, all from one sample in a study of blood T cell repertoires in COVID-19. The method was immunoSEQ multiplex PCR; TCRdb's version includes in-frame clones alone and lacks a portion of them. The sample contains approximately 91,000 clones, roughly 72% of which appear only once. The sequencing sample was made of peripheral blood. Every receptor here comes from a man aged 65-85 years with acute or convalescent COVID-19. CDR3s include the opening cysteine and the closing phenylalanine or tryptophan. The D gene is left open where the match is weak. The listing skips clone size in some rows; elsewhere it reads once, few, many or a size class.

j_gene: TRBJ1-1; d_gene: -; abundance: -; v_gene: TRBV10-1; CDR3nt: TGCGCCAGCAGTGACCCACAGGGAGATGCTGAAGCTTTCTTT; CDR3aa: CASSDPQGDAEAFF
j_gene: TRBJ2-1; d_gene: TRBD2; abundance: once; v_gene: TRBV12-5; CDR3nt: TGTGCTAGTGGTTTGGACGGGGGGGCCTACTACAATGAGCAGTTCTTC; CDR3aa: CASGLDGGAYYNEQFF
j_gene: TRBJ2-1; d_gene: -; abundance: many; v_gene: TRBV24-1; CDR3nt: TGTGCCACCAAAGCATCTTCGAGCTCCTACAATGAGCAGTTCTTC; CDR3aa: CATKASSSSYNEQFF
j_gene: TRBJ1-6; d_gene: -; abundance: few; v_gene: TRBV18; CDR3nt: TGTGCCAGCTCACCGGGAGGTTCTGGGAATTCACCCCTCCACTTT; CDR3aa: CASSPGGSGNSPLHF
j_gene: TRBJ2-3; d_gene: TRBD1; abundance: -; v_gene: TRBV29-1; CDR3nt: TGCAGCGTTGAAGACAGGGGGAGCACAGATACGCAGTATTTT; CDR3aa: CSVEDRGSTDTQYF
j_gene: TRBJ2-1; d_gene: TRBD1; abundance: few; v_gene: TRBV4-1; CDR3nt: TGCGCCAGCAGCCAATCGACGACAGGGGGCAATGAGCAGTTCTTC; CDR3aa: CASSQSTTGGNEQFF
j_gene: TRBJ2-1; d_gene: -; abundance: few; v_gene: TRBV24-1; CDR3nt: TGTGCCACCAGTGATTTAGCAGGGAATTACAATGAGCAGTTCTTC; CDR3aa: CATSDLAGNYNEQFF
j_gene: TRBJ2-1; d_gene: TRBD2; abundance: -; v_gene: TRBV25-1; CDR3nt: TGTGCCAGCAGGGGACTAGCGGGAAATGAGCAGTTCTTC; CDR3aa: CASRGLAGNEQFF
j_gene: TRBJ2-7; d_gene: TRBD1; abundance: -; v_gene: TRBV6-5; CDR3nt: TGTGCCAGCAGACCGGGACAGGGGGGCGAGCAGTACTTC; CDR3aa: CASRPGQGGEQYF
j_gene: TRBJ1-4; d_gene: -; abundance: large; v_gene: TRBV18; CDR3nt: TGTGCCAGCTCACCACAATCGCTTAGTTCGATGCACAATGAAAAACTGTTTTTT; CDR3aa: CASSPQSLSSMHNEKLFF
j_gene: TRBJ2-1; d_gene: -; abundance: -; v_gene: TRBV5-5; CDR3nt: TGTGCCAGCAGTCGAAAAGGGGATGAGCAGTTCTTC; CDR3aa: CASSRKGDEQFF
j_gene: TRBJ1-2; d_gene: -; abundance: -; v_gene: TRBV27; CDR3nt: TGTGCCAGCAGTTTACAGGGTAGGGGTGGCTACACCTTC; CDR3aa: CASSLQGRGGYTF
j_gene: TRBJ1-2; d_gene: -; abundance: -; v_gene: TRBV6-5; CDR3nt: TGTGCCAGCAGTCTCCTCGACAGCGCTGGCGGCTACACCTTC; CDR3aa: CASSLLDSAGGYTF
j_gene: TRBJ2-1; d_gene: TRBD2; abundance: -; v_gene: TRBV19; CDR3nt: TGTGCCAGTAGTTTTAGCGGGAGGGCCCATGAGCAGTTCTTC; CDR3aa: CASSFSGRAHEQFF
j_gene: TRBJ2-3; d_gene: -; abundance: once; v_gene: TRBV5-4; CDR3nt: TGTGCCAGCAGCTTGGCCATAGGGGGTAGAGGCGGCACAGATACGCAGTATTTT; CDR3aa: CASSLAIGGRGGTDTQYF
j_gene: TRBJ2-3; d_gene: TRBD2; abundance: -; v_gene: TRBV5-5; CDR3nt: TGTGCCAGCAGCCGGACTAGCGGGAGGTCAGATACGCAGTATTTT; CDR3aa: CASSRTSGRSDTQYF
j_gene: TRBJ1-2; d_gene: -; abundance: once; v_gene: TRBV9; CDR3nt: TGTGCCAGCAGCCCCAACAACCCAGGGATATGGGGAATCTATGGCTACACCTTC; CDR3aa: CASSPNNPGIWGIYGYTF
j_gene: TRBJ1-4; d_gene: TRBD1; abundance: -; v_gene: TRBV7-6; CDR3nt: TGTGCCAGCAGCTTAGATCTGAGGGGGCTGGATGAAAAACTGTTTTTT; CDR3aa: CASSLDLRGLDEKLFF
j_gene: TRBJ2-4; d_gene: -; abundance: once; v_gene: TRBV7-2; CDR3nt: TGTGCCAGCAGCTATCCAGGGATAAACATTCAGTACTTC; CDR3aa: CASSYPGINIQYF
j_gene: TRBJ1-2; d_gene: -; abundance: few; v_gene: TRBV19; CDR3nt: TGTGCCAGTACCCCTTCAACAGGGTCGACCCTCTATGGCTACACCTTC; CDR3aa: CASTPSTGSTLYGYTF
j_gene: TRBJ1-2; d_gene: -; abundance: -; v_gene: TRBV28; CDR3nt: TGTGCCAGCAGTTTATTTCCCCCTACAATCCATAGAGGCTATGGCTACACCTTC; CDR3aa: CASSLFPPTIHRGYGYTF
j_gene: TRBJ2-1; d_gene: -; abundance: once; v_gene: TRBV19; CDR3nt: TGTGCCAGTAGTATAGGACAGCCCCTAGGTGAGCAGTTCTTC; CDR3aa: CASSIGQPLGEQFF
j_gene: TRBJ1-1; d_gene: -; abundance: -; v_gene: TRBV28; CDR3nt: TGTGCCAGCAGTCTACGGCGGGACGCAGTCTTTGCTTTCTTT; CDR3aa: CASSLRRDAVFAFF
j_gene: TRBJ1-1; d_gene: -; abundance: -; v_gene: TRBV2; CDR3nt: TGTGCCAGCAGTGAACAGGGCTCGCTCGCTGAAGCTTTCTTT; CDR3aa: CASSEQGSLAEAFF
j_gene: TRBJ2-1; d_gene: TRBD2; abundance: -; v_gene: TRBV19; CDR3nt: TGTGCCAGTTCGATAGCGGGGGGGCCCTACAATGAGCAGTTCTTC; CDR3aa: CASSIAGGPYNEQFF
j_gene: TRBJ1-4; d_gene: TRBD1; abundance: -; v_gene: TRBV5-1; CDR3nt: TGCGCCAGCAGCTCGGAGTTGACAGGGGTCAGAGAAAAACTGTTTTTT; CDR3aa: CASSSELTGVREKLFF
j_gene: TRBJ2-1; d_gene: TRBD2; abundance: few; v_gene: TRBV19; CDR3nt: TGTGCCAGTAGTATAGGTGCTAGCGGGGGGTCTAGGAATGAGCAGTTCTTC; CDR3aa: CASSIGASGGSRNEQFF
j_gene: TRBJ2-4; d_gene: -; abundance: -; v_gene: TRBV5-1; CDR3nt: TGCGCCAGCAGCTTGGCGGGGACCAAAAACATTCAGTACTTC; CDR3aa: CASSLAGTKNIQYF